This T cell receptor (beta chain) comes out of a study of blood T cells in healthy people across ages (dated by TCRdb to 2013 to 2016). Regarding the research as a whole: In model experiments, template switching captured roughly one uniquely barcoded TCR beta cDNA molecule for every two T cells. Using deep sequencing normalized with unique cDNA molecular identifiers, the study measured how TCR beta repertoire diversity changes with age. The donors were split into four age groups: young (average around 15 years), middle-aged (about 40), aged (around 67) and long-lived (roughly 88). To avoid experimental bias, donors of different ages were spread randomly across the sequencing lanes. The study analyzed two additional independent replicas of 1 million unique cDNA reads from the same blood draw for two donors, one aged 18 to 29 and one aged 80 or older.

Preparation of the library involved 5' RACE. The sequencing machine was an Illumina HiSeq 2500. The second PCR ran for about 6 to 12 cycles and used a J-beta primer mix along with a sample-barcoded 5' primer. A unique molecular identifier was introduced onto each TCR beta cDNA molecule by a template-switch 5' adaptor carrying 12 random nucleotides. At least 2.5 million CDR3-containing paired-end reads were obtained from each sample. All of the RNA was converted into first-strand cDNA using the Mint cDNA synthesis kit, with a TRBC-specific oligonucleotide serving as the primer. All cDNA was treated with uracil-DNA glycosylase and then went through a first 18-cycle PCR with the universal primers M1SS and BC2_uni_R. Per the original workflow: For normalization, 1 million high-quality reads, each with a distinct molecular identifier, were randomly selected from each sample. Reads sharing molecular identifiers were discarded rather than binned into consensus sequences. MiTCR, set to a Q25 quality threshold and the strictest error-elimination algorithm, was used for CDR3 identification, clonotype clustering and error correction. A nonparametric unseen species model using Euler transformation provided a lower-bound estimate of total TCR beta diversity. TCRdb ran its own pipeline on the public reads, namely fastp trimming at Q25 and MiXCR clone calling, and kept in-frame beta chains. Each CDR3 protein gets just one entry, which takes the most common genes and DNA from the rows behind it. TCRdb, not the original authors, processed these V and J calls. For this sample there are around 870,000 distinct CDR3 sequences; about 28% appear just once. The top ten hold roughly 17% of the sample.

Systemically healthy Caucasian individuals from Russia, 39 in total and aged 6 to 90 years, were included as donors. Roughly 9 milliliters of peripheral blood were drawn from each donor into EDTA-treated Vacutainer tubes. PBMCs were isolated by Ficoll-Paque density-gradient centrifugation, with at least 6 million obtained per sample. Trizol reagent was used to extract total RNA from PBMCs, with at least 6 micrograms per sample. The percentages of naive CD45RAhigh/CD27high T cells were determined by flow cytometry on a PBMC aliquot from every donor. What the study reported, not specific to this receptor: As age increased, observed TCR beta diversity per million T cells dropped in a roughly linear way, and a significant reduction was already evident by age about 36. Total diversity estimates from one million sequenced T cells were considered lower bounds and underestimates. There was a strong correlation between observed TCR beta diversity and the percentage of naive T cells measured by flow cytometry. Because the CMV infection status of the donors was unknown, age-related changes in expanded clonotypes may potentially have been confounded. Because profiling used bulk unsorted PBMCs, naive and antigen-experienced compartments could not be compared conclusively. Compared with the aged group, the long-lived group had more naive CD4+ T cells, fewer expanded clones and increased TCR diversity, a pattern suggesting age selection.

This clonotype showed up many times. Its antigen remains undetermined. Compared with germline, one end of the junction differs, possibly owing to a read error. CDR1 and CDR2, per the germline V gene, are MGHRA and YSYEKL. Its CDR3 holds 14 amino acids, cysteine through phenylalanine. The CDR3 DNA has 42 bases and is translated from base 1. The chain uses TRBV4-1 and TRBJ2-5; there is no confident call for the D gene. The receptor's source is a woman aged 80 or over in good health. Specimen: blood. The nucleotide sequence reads TGTGCCAGCAGCTTAAGGCTAGGGCAAGAGACCCAGTACTTC. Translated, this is CASSLRLGQETQYF.